The 22 T cell receptor beta chains reported below all come from one sample, sequenced in a study of radiotherapy plus CTLA-4 blockade in lung cancer. Assay used: immunoSEQ multiplex PCR; TCRdb lists only in-frame clones, some missing. Among 40,000 or so clones, roughly 59% were seen once, and the ten largest hold 18%. Sequencing used peripheral blood, obtained from a patient treated with radiotherapy plus ipilimumab. These receptors were collected from a human donor with non-small cell lung cancer who had a partial response to radiotherapy plus ipilimumab.

The chain couples TRBV5-1 to TRBJ2-1, with a weak D call TRBD2 (7 bases). CDR3 size: 14 residues. Germline V gene sequence: CDR1 SGHRS, CDR2 YFSETQ. The V end lost 0 bases, the J end lost 5 bases, and 9 bases lay between the germline ends. This chain's CDR3 is CASSLAGGHNEQFF. The CDR3 DNA reads as TGCGCCAGCAGCTTGGCCGGGGGGCACAATGAGCAGTTCTTC.

The rearrangement links TRBV5-4 to TRBJ2-3, with a weak D call TRBD2 (6 bases). The CDR3 length is 15 residues. CDR1 and CDR2 (germline): SGHNT, YYREEE (reference sequence). Trimming removed 6 bases from V and 5 bases from J, with 19 bases in between. The CDR3 DNA is TGTGCCAGCAACCCGACGGTGGAGGGAGGAGATACGCAGTATTTT. It is translated as CASNPTVEGGDTQYF.

CDR3: CASSASGGYEQFF. The CDR3 DNA follows: TGTGCCAGCAGCGCCTCAGGGGGCTATGAGCAGTTCTTC. The V gene is TRBV11-2, the J gene TRBJ2-1; TRBD1 matches 8 bases. This CDR3 has 13 residues. CDR1 SGHAT and CDR2 FQNNGV come from the germline V gene. V was pared by 5 bases and J by 8 bases, with 5 bases of the junction left unmatched.

V and J are TRBV2 and TRBJ2-1, with 10 positions matching TRBD1. There are 15 residues in the CDR3. Germline assignment: CDR1 SNHLY and CDR2 FYNNEI. The junction had 5 bases not matched to a gene; V was cut back by 1 base and J by 8 bases. CDR3 bases: TGTGCCAGCAGTGAAGTCGGGACAGGGGCGGATGAGCAGTTCTTC. Its protein is CASSEVGTGADEQFF.

J is TRBJ2-1 and V is TRBV6-1, with TRBD1 matching over 9 bases. V lost 5 bases to trimming and J lost 14 bases; unmatched junction nucleotides: 16. CDR3 length: 15 residues. Germline-derived CDR1 and CDR2 are MNHNS and SASEGT. CDR3 nucleotides: TGTGCCAGCAGTCAGACCATGGGGGGACAGGGCAAGAAGTTCTTC. This codes for CASSQTMGGQGKKFF.

A word on this clone: The same CDR3 also results from other DNA sequences found in this sample. The gene calls are TRBV7-2 and TRBJ2-4, with a possible D match to TRBD2 (5 bases). The CDR3 is 14 residues long. Trimming stripped 2 bases from V and 1 base from J, with 6 bases between. The V gene's germline CDR1 is SGHTA and CDR2 FQGNSA. In nucleotides, the CDR3 is TGTGCCAGCAGCTTATCGGGGGCCAAAAACATTCAGTACTTC. It encodes CASSLSGAKNIQYF.

The V gene is TRBV4-1, the J gene TRBJ2-3; 9 bases are a match to TRBD1. Germline trimming cut 2 bases from V and 5 bases from J; bases unmatched to any gene: 11. CDR3 length: 17 amino acids. Germline-derived CDR1 and CDR2 are MGHRA and YSYEKL. CDR3 amino acids: CASSQKPQGAERDTQYF. In nucleotides, the CDR3 is TGCGCCAGCAGCCAAAAACCACAGGGGGCCGAGAGAGATACGCAGTATTTT.

This rearrangement joins TRBV27 to TRBJ2-4; weak D call: TRBD1 (6 bases). This CDR3 contains 14 residues. Trimming took 5 bases from V and 7 from J, leaving 15 bases between them. The germline V gene encodes CDR1 MNHEY and CDR2 SMNVEV (reference sequence). The CDR3 bases are TGTGCCAGCAGTCTTACAGGGATTGAGAACATTCAGTACTTC. This gives the protein CASSLTGIENIQYF.

The V call is TRBV7-2, the J call TRBJ2-5, with D possibly TRBD2 on 5 matching bases. Trimming stripped 4 bases from V and 5 bases from J, with 20 bases between. The CDR3 extends over 16 amino acids. Germline V CDR1 and CDR2: SGHTA, FQGNSA. The CDR3, as DNA: TGTGCCAGCAGCTCCTCGCCCCTTGGAGGCTCGGAGACCCAGTACTTC. Translating it yields CASSSSPLGGSETQYF.

The chain joins TRBV30 to TRBJ2-3, with D perhaps matching TRBD1 (5 bases). Germline V gene data show CDR1 as GTSNPN and CDR2 as SVGIG (reference sequence). This CDR3 is 13 amino acids long. The germline V and J ends were trimmed by 2 bases and 8 bases, with 14 bases remaining between them. The CDR3 region is CAWSPPYQGTQYF. CDR3 coding DNA: TGTGCCTGGAGTCCCCCTTACCAGGGTACGCAGTATTTT.

This clone counts as medium-sized. V usage is TRBV7-2 and J usage is TRBJ2-5; TRBD2 might be the D (6 bases). V was clipped by 5 bases and J by 3 bases, with 16 bases between them. CDR3 length: 15 residues. Germline CDR1 reads SGHTA; CDR2 reads FQGNSA. The DNA for the CDR3 is TGTGCCAGCAGCCCACGGGACTCGATCGAAGAGACCCAGTACTTC. Its protein is CASSPRDSIEETQYF.

This chain uses TRBV7-2 with TRBJ2-1, with a possible D match to TRBD1 (5 bases). The V gene's germline CDR1 is SGHTA and CDR2 FQGNSA. The CDR3 covers 13 residues. The V gene lost 6 bases and the J gene lost 5 bases, with 11 bases spanning the gap. The CDR3 DNA reads TGTGCCAGCAGTGGCCAGGGCAACAATGAGCAGTTCTTC. Residues: CASSGQGNNEQFF.

This clone occurred a few times. V is TRBV6-5 and J is TRBJ1-4; 7 bases fit TRBD1. The junction had 8 bases not matched to a gene; V was cut back by 2 bases and J by 5 bases. This CDR3 has 16 residues. Germline V gives CDR1 MNHEY, CDR2 SVGAGI. CDR3 DNA sequence: TGTGCCAGCAGTTACGGGACAGTCGATGGCAATGAAAAACTGTTTTTT. It yields the protein CASSYGTVDGNEKLFF.

V usage is TRBV2 and J usage is TRBJ1-2; D gene uncertain. This CDR3 spans 13 amino acids. V shed 5 bases and J shed 12 bases, with 19 bases lying between them. Looked up from germline, CDR1 is SNHLY and CDR2 is FYNNEI. The chain's CDR3 is CASSSSTGYSNTF. The CDR3 nucleotides read TGTGCCAGCAGTTCCTCGACGGGGTACTCGAACACCTTC.

Comments on this clone: Other DNA variants within this sample encode the same CDR3. The rearrangement uses TRBV14 and TRBJ2-1; the match to TRBD2 covers 11 bases. This CDR3 has 15 amino acids. Germline CDR1 and CDR2: SGHDN and FVKESK. Trimming cost V 2 bases and J 7 bases; bases outside gene matches: 4. The CDR3 region is CASSQIAGGGNEQFF. The CDR3 DNA is TGTGCCAGCAGCCAAATAGCGGGAGGGGGTAATGAGCAGTTCTTC.

CDR3 DNA: TGTGCCAGTAGTATAAGTGGCATGGCCAAAAACATTCAGTACTTC. Translation: CASSISGMAKNIQYF. The chain is built from TRBV19 and TRBJ2-4; no clear D gene. The CDR3 covers 15 residues. V lost 2 bases and J lost 1, with 9 bases in between. Germline lookup yields CDR1 LNHDA and CDR2 SQIVND (reference sequence). The full variable domain, completed using reference TRBV19 and TRBJ2-4, is DGGITQSPKYLFRKEGQNVTLSCEQNLNHDAMYWYRQDPGQGLRLIYYSQIVNDFQKGDIAEGYSVSREKKESFPLTVTSAQKNPTAFYLCASSISGMAKNIQYFGAGTRLSVL.

V and J are TRBV5-1 and TRBJ2-3, with 12 positions matching TRBD2. This CDR3 region has 16 residues. Germline trimming cut 4 bases from V and 1 base from J; bases unmatched to any gene: 4. Germline V gene data show CDR1 as SGHRS and CDR2 as YFSETQ. The CDR3 is CASSPRTSGGTDTQYF. The CDR3 bases are TGCGCCAGCAGCCCCCGGACTAGCGGGGGCACAGATACGCAGTATTTT.

The chain uses TRBV4-2 and TRBJ1-5; no clear D gene. This CDR3 is 14 amino acids long. Between the trimmed V and J ends, which lost 1 base and 7 bases, there was a span of 11 bases. Germline lookup yields CDR1 LGHNA and CDR2 YNFKEQ. The CDR3 sequence is CASSQGALDQPQHF. DNA for the CDR3: TGTGCCAGCAGCCAAGGGGCACTAGACCAGCCCCAGCATTTT.

V and J are TRBV4-2 and TRBJ2-7; the match to TRBD2 covers 11 bases. Losses at the gene ends were 0 bases for V and 2 bases for J; bases not matched to a gene: 12. The CDR3 is made up of 19 amino acids. The germline V gene has CDR1 LGHNA and CDR2 YNFKEQ. This CDR3 reads CASSQDSQLAGAGAYEQYF. The DNA of the CDR3 is TGTGCCAGCAGCCAAGATAGTCAACTAGCGGGAGCGGGCGCCTACGAGCAGTACTTC.

This sequence joins TRBV5-1 and TRBJ1-4, with 9 bases identical to TRBD1. There are 15 residues in the CDR3. Germline V lookup: CDR1 SGHRS, CDR2 YFSETQ. V lost 2 bases, J lost 8 bases, and 7 bases stayed unmatched. CDR3 nucleotide sequence: TGCGCCAGCAGCTTCGACAGGGGGGGATCAGAAAAACTGTTTTTT. It specifies CASSFDRGGSEKLFF.

The V and J genes are TRBV30 and TRBJ2-3, with TRBD1 matching over 9 bases. This CDR3 spans 17 amino acids. Germline V gene lookup returns CDR1 GTSNPN and CDR2 SVGIG (reference sequence). The trim removed 2 bases at V and 3 bases at J, leaving 12 bases unmatched. CDR3: CAWSPGTGYTGTDTQYF. Written as DNA, the CDR3 is TGTGCCTGGAGTCCCGGGACAGGGTATACGGGTACAGATACGCAGTATTTT.

V is TRBV12-5 and J is TRBJ1-5; a weak D match, TRBD1 (5 bases). The V end lost 6 bases, the J end lost 7 bases, and 13 bases lay between the germline ends. This CDR3 is built from 13 residues. Germline lookup yields CDR1 LGHNT and CDR2 FRNRAP. The CDR3 loop is CASGVGRRQPQHF. The CDR3 nucleotides are TGTGCTAGTGGGGTGGGGCGCCGGCAGCCCCAGCATTTT.